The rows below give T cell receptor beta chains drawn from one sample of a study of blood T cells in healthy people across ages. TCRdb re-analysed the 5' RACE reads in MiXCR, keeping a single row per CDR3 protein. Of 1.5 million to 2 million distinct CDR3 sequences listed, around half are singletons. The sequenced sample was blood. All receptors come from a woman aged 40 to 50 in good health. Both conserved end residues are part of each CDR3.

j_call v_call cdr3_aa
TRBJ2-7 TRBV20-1 CSARRAGLYEQYF
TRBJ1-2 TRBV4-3 CASSQSRQGGYGYTF
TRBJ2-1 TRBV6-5 CASSYSGQKSYNEQFF
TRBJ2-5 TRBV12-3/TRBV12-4 CASSRGGQVYNEQYF
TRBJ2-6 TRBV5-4 CASSVVTGFVESGANVLTF
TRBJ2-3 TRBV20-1 CSARDPTSGSDTQYF
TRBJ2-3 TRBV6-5 CASSYSMSGSTDTQYF
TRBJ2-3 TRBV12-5 CASGWGTTDTQYF
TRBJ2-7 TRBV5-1 CASSLEGRSSYEQYF
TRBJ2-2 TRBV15 CATSSGAKNTGELFF
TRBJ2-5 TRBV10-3 CAISEVLRTGGETQYF
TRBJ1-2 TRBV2 CASSVETQYGYTF
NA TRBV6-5 CASLIVTYEQYF
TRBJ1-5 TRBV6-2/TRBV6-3 CASKKQGAISAFDQPQHF
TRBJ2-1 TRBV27 CASSQTTNEQFF
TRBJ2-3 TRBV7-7 CASSVYGGDTQYF
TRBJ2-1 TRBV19 CASSIWATNEQFF
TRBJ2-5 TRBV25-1 CASSVPRRGEETQYF
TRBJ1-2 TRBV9 CASSVVQGLGGYTF
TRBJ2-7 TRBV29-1 CSVERGSPYEQYF
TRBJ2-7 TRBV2 CASLGGQPSYEQYF
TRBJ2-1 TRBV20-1 CSVAGTAYNEQFF
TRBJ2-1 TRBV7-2 CASSLKRGGESYNEQFF
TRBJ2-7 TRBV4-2 CASSQDQATGSYEQYF
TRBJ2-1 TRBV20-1 CSARDRGGLLGEQFF